This entry is about one T cell receptor (beta chain). Its target is unknown. TCR beta CDR3 regions were amplified from RNA transcripts. Researchers ran a first-round RT-PCR on the TCR CDR3 using the HTBI primer set. TCRdb re-derived calls from the multiplex PCR reads in MiXCR, one entry per CDR3 protein. The table shows around 700,000 distinct CDR3 sequences, with 18% occurring only once. The data are from a study of T cells in Graves' hyperthyroidism and ophthalmopathy. Notes on the study in general: Ophthalmopathy onset followed model prediction by a median about 6.5 months. Among thyroid clonotypes expanded above 0.001, most also appeared in blood.

A sample of blood taken at first hyperthyroidism diagnosis preceded any ophthalmopathy symptoms. Fresh peripheral blood, roughly 10 ml of it, supplied the PBMCs. Germline V gene lookup returns CDR1 ENHRY and CDR2 SYGVKD. The germline V and J ends were trimmed by 6 bases and 1 base, with 15 bases remaining between them. CDR3 length: 15 amino acids. The specimen sequenced was blood. The receptor's source is a woman between 50 and 59 years old with Graves' hyperthyroidism that later progressed to Graves' ophthalmopathy. The V gene is TRBV10-3, the J gene TRBJ1-2; D may be TRBD1 (5 bases). The CDR3 sequence is CAISKDNRRNYGYTF. The CDR3, as DNA: TGTGCCATCAGCAAGGACAACCGACGTAACTATGGCTACACCTTC.